This TCR beta chain was identified during a study of Graves' ophthalmopathy and Graves' hyperthyroidism. Regarding the study as a whole: The model predicted ophthalmopathy progression with 60% to 71% sensitivity and less than 85% specificity. A model of 13 signatures distinguished ophthalmopathy from stable hyperthyroidism at 85% to 90% sensitivity and about 80% specificity.

The CDR3 length is 14 residues. The germline V gene has CDR1 MDHEN and CDR2 SYDVKM. Trimming pared 4 bases from V and 3 bases from J, leaving 13 bases between. TCR beta CDR3 amplification used RNA transcripts. In the first round, RT-PCR was carried out with HTBI primers, and a multiplex PCR formed the second round. TCRdb analysed the multiplex PCR reads with MiXCR anew, one entry per CDR3 protein. The sample carries about 550,000 distinct CDR3 sequences, under 45% recorded once. Newly diagnosed hyperthyroidism donors, aged 18 to 65, duration under 2 months. Certain patients, namely those with other autoimmune diseases, uncontrolled infections, pregnancy or lactation, were excluded. The sample holds a few counts of this clonotype. The target antigen is unknown.

This TCR was sampled from an adult man with Graves' hyperthyroidism. The V gene is TRBV28, the J gene TRBJ2-7; a possible D gene is TRBD2 (6 bases). The material sequenced was peripheral blood or thyroid tissue (not recorded which). CDR3 residues: CASSSGGIDYEQYF. CDR3 in DNA: TGTGCCAGCAGTTCAGGAGGGATCGACTACGAGCAGTACTTC.